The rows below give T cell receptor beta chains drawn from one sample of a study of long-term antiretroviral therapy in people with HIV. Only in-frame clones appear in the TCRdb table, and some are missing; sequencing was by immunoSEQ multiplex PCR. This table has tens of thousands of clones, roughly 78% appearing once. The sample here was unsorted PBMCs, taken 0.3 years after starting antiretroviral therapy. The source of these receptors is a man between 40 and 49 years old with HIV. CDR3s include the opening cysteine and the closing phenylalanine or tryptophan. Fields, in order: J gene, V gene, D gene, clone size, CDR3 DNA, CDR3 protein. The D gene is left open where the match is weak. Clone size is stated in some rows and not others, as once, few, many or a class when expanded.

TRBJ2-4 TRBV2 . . TGTGCCAGCAGTGTGACGGACGGGGACATTCAGTACTTC CASSVTDGDIQYF
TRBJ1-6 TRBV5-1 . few TGCGCCAGCAGCTTACAGGGTTACTCACCCCTCCACTTT CASSLQGYSPLHF
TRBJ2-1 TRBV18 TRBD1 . TGTGCCAGCTCACGGGGGACAGGGTCGTACAATGAGCAGTTCTTC CASSRGTGSYNEQFF
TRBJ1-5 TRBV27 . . TGTGCCAGCAGGCCCACGGGGGTAAGGCAGCCCCAGCATTTT CASRPTGVRQPQHF
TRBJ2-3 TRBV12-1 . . TGTGCCAGCAGCTTGGTCAGGTCCTGCACAGATACGCAGTATTTT CASSLVRSCTDTQYF
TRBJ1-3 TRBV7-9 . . TGTGCCAGCAGGCTTGAAATAGCTGGAAACACCATATATTTT CASRLEIAGNTIYF
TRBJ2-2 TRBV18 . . TGTGCCAGCTCACCTATCCTGGGGCCACCGGACACCGGGGAGCTGTTTTTT CASSPILGPPDTGELFF
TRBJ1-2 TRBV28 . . TGTGCCAGCACCTTTACGCCCCTGGACAGTCTCTATGGCTACACCTTC CASTFTPLDSLYGYTF
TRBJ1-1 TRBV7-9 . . TGTGCCAGCAGCTTAGAGTACAGAGGGACTGAAGCTTTCTTT CASSLEYRGTEAFF
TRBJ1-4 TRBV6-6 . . TGTGCCAGCAGTACCGGGAGTGAAAAACTGTTTTTT CASSTGSEKLFF
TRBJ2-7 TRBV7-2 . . TGTGCCAGCAGCAAGCGTGAATACGAGCAGTACTTC CASSKREYEQYF
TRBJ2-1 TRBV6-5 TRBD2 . TGTGCCAGCAGTTACCAGCTAGCGGGGGATAATGAGCAGTTCTTC CASSYQLAGDNEQFF
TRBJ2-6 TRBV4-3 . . TGCGCCAGCAGCCAAGAGAAGGTCTTACACTCTGGGGCCAACGTCCTGACTTTC CASSQEKVLHSGANVLTF
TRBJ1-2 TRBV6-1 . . TGTGCCAGCAGTGAAGCGGTGAAAGGCTACACCTTC CASSEAVKGYTF
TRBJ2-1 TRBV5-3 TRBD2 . TGTGCCAGAAGCCCGGGACTAGCGGGAGACGGCGATGAGCAGTTCTTC CARSPGLAGDGDEQFF
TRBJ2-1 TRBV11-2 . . TGTGCCAGCAGCCAGTCTTATGAGCAGTTCTTC CASSQSYEQFF
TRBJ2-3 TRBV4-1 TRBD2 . TGCGCCAGCAGCCAATCGGGACTAGCGGGAGGGGGCACAGATACGCAGTATTTT CASSQSGLAGGGTDTQYF
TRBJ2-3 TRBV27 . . TGTGCCAGCAGTTTATCGAGTCCCACAGATACGCAGTATTTT CASSLSSPTDTQYF
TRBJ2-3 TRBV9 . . TGTGCCAGCAGCGTAGTTCCCGGCAGAACTAGCACAGATACGCAGTATTTT CASSVVPGRTSTDTQYF